This T cell receptor beta chain emerged from a study of shared clonotypes between healthy human individuals. As for the study in general: A couple of women and a few men aged 18 to 49 made up the donors.

The CDR3 extends over 11 amino acids. V was clipped by 2 bases and J by 5 bases, with 7 bases between them. Germline CDR1 reads DFQATT; CDR2 reads SNEGSKA (reference sequence). Per sorted-subset replicate PCR, input was roughly 200 ng DNA, representing some 30,000 T cell genomes. Profiling relied on immunoSEQ multiplex PCR, and the TCRdb table lists in-frame clones only, not all of them. The sample carries about 600,000 clones, 97% recorded once. Findings and limits, study-wide: Relative to memory subsets, naive subsets generally showed larger estimated richness. Only blood samples were collected, and tissue repertoires likely differ.

Concerning this clone itself: What it recognizes is unknown.

V gene TRBV20-1 combines with J gene TRBJ2-7; no clear D. Source material: naive CD4+ T cells sorted from blood. Subset indicated: CD45RA+ positively selected. The TCR was taken from a woman aged 25-40 years in good health. The CDR3 loop is CSARIRHEQYF. The CDR3 DNA follows: TGCAGTGCTAGAATACGTCACGAGCAGTACTTC.